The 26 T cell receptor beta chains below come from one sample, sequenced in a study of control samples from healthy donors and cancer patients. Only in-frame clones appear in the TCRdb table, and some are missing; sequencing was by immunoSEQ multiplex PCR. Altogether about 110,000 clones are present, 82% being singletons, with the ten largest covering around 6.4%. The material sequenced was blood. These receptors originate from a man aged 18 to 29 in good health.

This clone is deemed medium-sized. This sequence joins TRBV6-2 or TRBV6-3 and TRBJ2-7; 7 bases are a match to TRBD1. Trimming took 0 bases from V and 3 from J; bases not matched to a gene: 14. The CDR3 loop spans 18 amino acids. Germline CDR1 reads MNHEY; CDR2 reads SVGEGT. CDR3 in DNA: TGTGCCAGCAGTTACTCGATTCTTCGAGGGGGCGATGACTACGAGCAGTACTTC. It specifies CASSYSILRGGDDYEQYF.

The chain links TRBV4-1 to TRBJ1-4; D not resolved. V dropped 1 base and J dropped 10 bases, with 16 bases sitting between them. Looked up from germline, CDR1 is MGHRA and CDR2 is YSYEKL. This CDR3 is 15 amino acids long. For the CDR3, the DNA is TGCGCCAGCAGCCAAGGGTTCCAATCACCGGGAAAACTGTTTTTT. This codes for CASSQGFQSPGKLFF.

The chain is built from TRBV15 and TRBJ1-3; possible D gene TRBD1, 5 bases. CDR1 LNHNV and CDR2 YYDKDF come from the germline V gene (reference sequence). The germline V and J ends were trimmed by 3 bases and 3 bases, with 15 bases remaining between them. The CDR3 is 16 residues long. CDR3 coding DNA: TGTGCCACCAGCAGGAAGGGGCTCGGTTTTGGAAACACCATATATTTT. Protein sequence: CATSRKGLGFGNTIYF.

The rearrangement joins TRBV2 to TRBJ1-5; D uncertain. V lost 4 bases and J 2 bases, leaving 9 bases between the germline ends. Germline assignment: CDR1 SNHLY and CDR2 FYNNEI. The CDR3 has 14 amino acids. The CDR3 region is CASSAEKGNQPQHF. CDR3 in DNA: TGTGCCAGCAGTGCGGAAAAAGGCAATCAGCCCCAGCATTTT.

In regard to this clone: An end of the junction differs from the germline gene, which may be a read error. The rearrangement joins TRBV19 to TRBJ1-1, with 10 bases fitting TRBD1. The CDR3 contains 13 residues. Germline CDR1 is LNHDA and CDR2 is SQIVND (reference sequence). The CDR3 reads CMTGGFLPTEAFF. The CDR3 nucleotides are TGCATGACAGGGGGCTTTTTACCGACTGAAGCTTTCTTT.

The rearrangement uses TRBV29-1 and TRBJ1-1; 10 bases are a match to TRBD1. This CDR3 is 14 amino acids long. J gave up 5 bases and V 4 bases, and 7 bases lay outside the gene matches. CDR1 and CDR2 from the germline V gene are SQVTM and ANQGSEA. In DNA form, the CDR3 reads TGCAGCGTTGCCCCGACAGGGGGCTGGACTGAAGCTTTCTTT. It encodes CSVAPTGGWTEAFF.

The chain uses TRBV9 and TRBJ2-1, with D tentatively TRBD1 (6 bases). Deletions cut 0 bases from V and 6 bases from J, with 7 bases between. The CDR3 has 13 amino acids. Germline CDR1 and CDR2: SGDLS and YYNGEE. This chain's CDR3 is CASSVGGGNEQFF. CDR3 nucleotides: TGTGCCAGCAGCGTAGGAGGGGGCAATGAGCAGTTCTTC.

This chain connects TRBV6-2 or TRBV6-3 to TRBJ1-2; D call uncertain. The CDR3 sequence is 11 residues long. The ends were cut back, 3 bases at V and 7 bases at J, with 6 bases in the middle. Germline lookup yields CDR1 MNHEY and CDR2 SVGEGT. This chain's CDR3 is CASSYWGGYTF. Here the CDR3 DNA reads TGTGCCAGCAGTTATTGGGGTGGCTACACCTTC.

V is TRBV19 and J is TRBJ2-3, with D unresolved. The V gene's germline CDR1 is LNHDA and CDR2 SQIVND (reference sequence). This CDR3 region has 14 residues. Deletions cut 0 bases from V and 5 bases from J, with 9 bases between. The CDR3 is CASSIDRAQDTQYF. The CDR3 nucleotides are TGTGCCAGTAGTATAGACCGAGCGCAAGATACGCAGTATTTT.

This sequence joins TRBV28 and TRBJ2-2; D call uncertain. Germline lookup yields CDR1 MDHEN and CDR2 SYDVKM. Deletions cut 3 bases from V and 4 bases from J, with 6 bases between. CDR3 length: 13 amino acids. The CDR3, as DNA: TGTGCCAGCAGTTTCCCTCCCACCGGGGAGCTGTTTTTT. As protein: CASSFPPTGELFF.

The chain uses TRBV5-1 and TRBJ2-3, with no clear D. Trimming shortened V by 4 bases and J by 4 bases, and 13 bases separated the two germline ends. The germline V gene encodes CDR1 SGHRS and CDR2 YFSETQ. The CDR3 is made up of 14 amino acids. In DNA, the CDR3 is TGCGCCAGCAGCGCCATGGTGGGCGCAGATACGCAGTATTTT. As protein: CASSAMVGADTQYF.

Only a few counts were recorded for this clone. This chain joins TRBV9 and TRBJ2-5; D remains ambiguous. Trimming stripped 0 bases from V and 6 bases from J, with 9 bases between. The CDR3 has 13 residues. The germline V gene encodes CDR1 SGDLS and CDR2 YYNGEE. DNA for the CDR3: TGTGCCAGCAGCGTAGAATCGATGCAGACCCAGTACTTC. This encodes CASSVESMQTQYF.

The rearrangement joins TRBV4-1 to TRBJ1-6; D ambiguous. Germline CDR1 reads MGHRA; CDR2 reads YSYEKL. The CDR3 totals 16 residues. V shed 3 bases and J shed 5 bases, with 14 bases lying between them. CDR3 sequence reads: CASSHLREVDNSPLHF. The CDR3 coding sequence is TGCGCCAGCAGCCATCTGCGGGAGGTCGATAATTCACCCCTCCACTTT.

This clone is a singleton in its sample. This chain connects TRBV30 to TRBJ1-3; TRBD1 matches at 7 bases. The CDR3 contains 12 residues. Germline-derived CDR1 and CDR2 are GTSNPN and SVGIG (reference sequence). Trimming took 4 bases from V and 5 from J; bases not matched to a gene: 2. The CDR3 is CAWNRGRNTIYF. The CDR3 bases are TGTGCCTGGAACAGGGGCCGAAACACCATATATTTT.

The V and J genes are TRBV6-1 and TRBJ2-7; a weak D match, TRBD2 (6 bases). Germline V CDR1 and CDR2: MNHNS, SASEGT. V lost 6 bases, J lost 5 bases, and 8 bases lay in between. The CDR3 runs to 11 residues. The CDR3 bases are TGTGCCAGCAGCAAGCGGGACGAGCAGTACGTC. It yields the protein CASSKRDEQYV.

This chain's CDR3 is CSVVRGPETQYF. The CDR3 DNA reads TGCAGCGTTGTAAGGGGGCCAGAGACCCAGTACTTC. J is TRBJ2-5 and V is TRBV29-1, with 7 bases fitting TRBD1. The trim removed 4 bases at V and 4 bases at J, leaving 3 bases unmatched. Germline CDR1 SQVTM, CDR2 ANQGSEA. The CDR3 consists of 12 residues.

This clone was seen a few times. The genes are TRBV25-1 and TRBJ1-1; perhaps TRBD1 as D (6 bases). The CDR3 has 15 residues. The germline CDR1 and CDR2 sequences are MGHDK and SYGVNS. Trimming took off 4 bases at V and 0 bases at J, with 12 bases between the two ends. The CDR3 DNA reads TGTGCCAGCAGTGCTGGACAGAGGATGAACACTGAAGCTTTCTTT. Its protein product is CASSAGQRMNTEAFF. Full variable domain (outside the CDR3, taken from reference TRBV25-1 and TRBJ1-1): EADIYQTPRYLVIGTGKKITLECSQTMGHDKMYWYQQDPGMELHLIHYSYGVNSTEKGDLSSESTVSRIRTEHFPLTLESARPSHTSQYLCASSAGQRMNTEAFFGQGTRLTVV.

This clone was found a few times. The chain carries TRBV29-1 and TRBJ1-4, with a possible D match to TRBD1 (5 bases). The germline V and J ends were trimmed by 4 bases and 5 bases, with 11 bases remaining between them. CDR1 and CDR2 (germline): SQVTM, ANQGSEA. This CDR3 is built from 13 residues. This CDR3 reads CSVASGGNEKLFF. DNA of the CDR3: TGCAGCGTTGCCAGTGGGGGGAATGAAAAACTGTTTTTT.

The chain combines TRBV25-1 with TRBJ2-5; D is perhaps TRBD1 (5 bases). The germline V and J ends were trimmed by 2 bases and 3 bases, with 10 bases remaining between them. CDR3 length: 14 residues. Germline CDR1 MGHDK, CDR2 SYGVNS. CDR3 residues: CASSEVGPKETQYF. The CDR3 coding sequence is TGTGCCAGCAGTGAAGTGGGGCCGAAAGAGACCCAGTACTTC. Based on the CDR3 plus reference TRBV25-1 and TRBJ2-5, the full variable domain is EADIYQTPRYLVIGTGKKITLECSQTMGHDKMYWYQQDPGMELHLIHYSYGVNSTEKGDLSSESTVSRIRTEHFPLTLESARPSHTSQYLCASSEVGPKETQYFGPGTRLLVL.

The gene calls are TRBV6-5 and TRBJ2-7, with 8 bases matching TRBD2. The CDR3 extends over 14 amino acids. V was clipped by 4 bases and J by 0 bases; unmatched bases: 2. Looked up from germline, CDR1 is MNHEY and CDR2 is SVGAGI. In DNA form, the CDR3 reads TGTGCCAGCAGTTCGGGGGGGCTCTCCTACGAGCAGTACTTC. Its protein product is CASSSGGLSYEQYF.

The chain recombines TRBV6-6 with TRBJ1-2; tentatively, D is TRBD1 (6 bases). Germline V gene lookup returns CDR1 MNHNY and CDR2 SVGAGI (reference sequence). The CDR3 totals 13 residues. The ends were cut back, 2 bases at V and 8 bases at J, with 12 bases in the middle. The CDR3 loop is CASSYGGPRGYTF. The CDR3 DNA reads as TGTGCCAGCAGTTACGGGGGCCCCCGCGGCTACACCTTC.

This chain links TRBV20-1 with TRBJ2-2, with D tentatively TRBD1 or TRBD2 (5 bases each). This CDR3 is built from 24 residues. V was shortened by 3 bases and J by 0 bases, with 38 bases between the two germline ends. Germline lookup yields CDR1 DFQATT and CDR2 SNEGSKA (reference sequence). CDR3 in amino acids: CSASYSSELLGRQRTRPNTGELFF. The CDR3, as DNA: TGCAGTGCTAGTTATTCTTCTGAGCTTTTGGGGAGACAGAGAACCAGACCGAACACCGGGGAGCTGTTTTTT.

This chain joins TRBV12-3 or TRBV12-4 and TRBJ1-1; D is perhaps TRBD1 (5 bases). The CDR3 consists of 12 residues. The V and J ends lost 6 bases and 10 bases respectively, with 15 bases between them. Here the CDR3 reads CASSLGEIGAFF. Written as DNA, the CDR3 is TGTGCCAGCAGCTTGGGGGAGATTGGAGCTTTCTTT.

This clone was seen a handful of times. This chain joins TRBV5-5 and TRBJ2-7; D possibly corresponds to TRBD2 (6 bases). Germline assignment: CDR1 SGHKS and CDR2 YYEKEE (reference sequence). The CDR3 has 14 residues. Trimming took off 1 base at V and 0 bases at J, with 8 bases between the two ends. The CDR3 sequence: CASSLRRDSYEQYF. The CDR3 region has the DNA TGTGCCAGCAGCTTGCGGAGGGACTCCTACGAGCAGTACTTC.

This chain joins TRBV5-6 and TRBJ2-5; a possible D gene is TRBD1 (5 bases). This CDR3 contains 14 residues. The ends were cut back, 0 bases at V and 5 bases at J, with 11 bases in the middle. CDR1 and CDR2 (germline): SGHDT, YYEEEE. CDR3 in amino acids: CASSLGPSGETQYF. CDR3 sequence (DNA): TGTGCCAGCAGCTTGGGACCTTCAGGGGAGACCCAGTACTTC.

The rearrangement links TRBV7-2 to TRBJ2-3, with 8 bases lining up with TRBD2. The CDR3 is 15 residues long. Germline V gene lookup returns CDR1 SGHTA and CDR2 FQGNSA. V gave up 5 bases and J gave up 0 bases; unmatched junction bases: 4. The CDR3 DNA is TGTGCCAGCAGCCTCGAGCGGGGGAGCACAGATACGCAGTATTTT. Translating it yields CASSLERGSTDTQYF.